These T cell receptor beta chains were read from a single sample in a study of blood T cell repertoires in COVID-19. Libraries were prepared by immunoSEQ multiplex PCR; TCRdb keeps only in-frame clonotypes and omits some of them. The table includes 70,000 or so clones, over 60% detected once. Sequences were obtained from peripheral blood. These receptor sequences come from a man aged 55 to 70 with COVID-19, enrolled during active disease. CDR3s include the opening cysteine and the closing phenylalanine or tryptophan. The D gene is left open where the match is weak. Clone size is stated in some rows and not others, as once, few, many or a class when expanded.

abundance | j_gene | v_gene | d_gene | CDR3nt | CDR3aa
- | TRBJ2-2 | TRBV19 | - | TGTGCCAGCACTGCCTCGGCACGGGGGTCCCGGGAGCTGTTTTTT | CASTASARGSRELFF
few | TRBJ2-7 | TRBV5-1 | - | TGCGCCAGCAGCTTGGACAGGGCCTACGAGCAGTACTTC | CASSLDRAYEQYF
few | TRBJ2-5 | TRBV19 | TRBD1 | TGTGCCAGTAGTGTGGACAGGGGAGAGACCCAGTACTTC | CASSVDRGETQYF
- | TRBJ2-7 | TRBV9 | TRBD2 | TGTGCCAGCAGCGTAAATAGCGGGAGTGAGCAGTACTTC | CASSVNSGSEQYF
- | TRBJ2-7 | TRBV30 | - | TGTGCCTGGAGTTCCACGCAGGGCGAGCAGTACTTC | CAWSSTQGEQYF
- | TRBJ1-2 | TRBV6-5 | TRBD1 | TGTGCCAGCAGGAGGGGACAGGACTATGGCTACACCTTC | CASRRGQDYGYTF
- | TRBJ2-3 | TRBV5-1 | TRBD1 | TGCGCCAGCAGCTCGGGACAGATCACAGATACGCAGTATTTT | CASSSGQITDTQYF
- | TRBJ1-3 | TRBV7-9 | TRBD1 | TGTGCCAGCAGCTGGGGGACAGATGGAAACACCATATATTTT | CASSWGTDGNTIYF
- | TRBJ2-5 | TRBV6-6 | - | TGTGCCAGCAGTTCCCAACGCGGGGCAGAGACCCAGTACTTC | CASSSQRGAETQYF
- | TRBJ1-4 | TRBV5-1 | TRBD1 | TGCGCCAGCAGCTTATCGGGACAGGGGGATGAAAAACTGTTTTTT | CASSLSGQGDEKLFF
- | TRBJ1-1 | TRBV6-2/TRBV6-3 | TRBD1 | TGTGCCAGCAGTTTCAGGGGGACCAACACTGAAGCTTTCTTT | CASSFRGTNTEAFF
- | TRBJ1-6 | TRBV5-1 | - | TGCGCCAGCAGCTTGGGTTCCAACTCCTATAATTCACCCCTCCACTTT | CASSLGSNSYNSPLHF
- | TRBJ2-1 | TRBV7-2 | - | TGTGCCAGCAGCTTACAGGGGCCCTCCTACAATGAGCAGTTCTTC | CASSLQGPSYNEQFF